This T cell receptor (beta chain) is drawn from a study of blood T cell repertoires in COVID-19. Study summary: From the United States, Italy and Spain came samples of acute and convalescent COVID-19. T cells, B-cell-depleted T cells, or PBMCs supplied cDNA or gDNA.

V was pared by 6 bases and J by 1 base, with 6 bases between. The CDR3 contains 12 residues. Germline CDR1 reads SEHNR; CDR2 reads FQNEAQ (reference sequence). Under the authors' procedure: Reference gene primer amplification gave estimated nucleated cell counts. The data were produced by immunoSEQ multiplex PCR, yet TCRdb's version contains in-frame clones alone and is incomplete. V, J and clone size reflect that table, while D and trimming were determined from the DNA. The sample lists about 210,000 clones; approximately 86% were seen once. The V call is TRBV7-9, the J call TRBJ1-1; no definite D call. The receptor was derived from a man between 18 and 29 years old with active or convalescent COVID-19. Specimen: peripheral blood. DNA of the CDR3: TGTGCCAGCAGGGCGGGGAACACTGAAGCTTTCTTT. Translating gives CASRAGNTEAFF.